The sequence of this T cell receptor beta chain was determined in a study of early T cells in non-severe SARS-CoV-2 infection. Study-level background: It was bulk RNA from unsorted whole blood that was sequenced, and the chains were unpaired. Study-wide results and limits: Matches to VDJdb favored anti-spike CD8 responses and missed private and CD4 specificities.

This clonotype was seen a few times. Its matching antigen is unknown. Individually, cDNA molecules had unique molecular identifiers attached to them. MiXCR, run by TCRdb on the 5' RACE reads, gives a single entry per CDR3 protein. The table lists tens of thousands of distinct CDR3 sequences, under 6% of them singletons. The CDR3 has 15 residues. Germline CDR1 is MNHEY and CDR2 is SMNVEV (reference sequence). Trimming cost V 5 bases and J 7 bases; bases outside gene matches: 7. Sample: whole blood. This clonotype originated in an adult who was a healthcare worker with PCR-confirmed SARS-CoV-2 infection or an uninfected control (not recorded which). The chain recombines TRBV27 with TRBJ1-6; TRBD1 matches 8 bases. The CDR3 loop reads CASSPGQGGNSPLHF. CDR3 DNA sequence: TGTGCCAGCAGTCCCGGACAGGGTGGAAATTCACCCCTCCACTTT.